Each of the 10 T cell receptor beta chains below was sequenced from the same sample in a study of spatial heterogeneity in lung cancer (dated by TCRdb to the late 2010s). The sample's time point label, decoded: sample taken at primary tumor resection. Whole RNA extracted from tumor and nontumor lung tissue, or from cryopreserved PBMC samples, was used for TCR sequencing without cell sorting. The library was made by 5' RACE. Sequencing used a NextSeq 500. The raw public reads went through TCRdb reprocessing: fastp at Q25, MiXCR clone calling, in-frame beta chains kept. Rows are unified per CDR3 protein, each entry keeping the most common DNA and genes. Here the sample has about 45,000 distinct CDR3 sequences; approximately 12% occur a single time. 42% of the sample is taken by the ten largest. Material: PBMCs, obtained at surgery. These receptors were taken from a female donor with early-stage non-small cell lung cancer.

This clonotype was detected only a few times. The chain couples TRBV20-1 to TRBJ1-5, with TRBD1 identical over 8 bases. The CDR3 spans 14 residues. With 5 bases clipped from V and 2 bases from J, the junction kept 5 bases outside the gene matches. Germline assignment: CDR1 DFQATT and CDR2 SNEGSKA (reference sequence). The DNA for the CDR3 is TGCAGTGCTGGGACAGGAGTGCGCAATCAGCCCCAGCATTTT. Amino acid sequence: CSAGTGVRNQPQHF.

V usage is TRBV7-2 and J usage is TRBJ2-1; 7 bases map to TRBD2. Losses at the gene ends were 1 base for V and 7 bases for J; bases not matched to a gene: 4. The CDR3 loop spans 14 amino acids. Looked up from germline, CDR1 is SGHTA and CDR2 is FQGNSA. The CDR3 loop reads CASSLVTGGNEQFF. In DNA, the CDR3 is TGTGCCAGCAGCTTAGTTACGGGGGGTAATGAGCAGTTCTTC. The full variable domain, with the rest looked up from reference TRBV7-2 and TRBJ2-1, is GAGVSQSPSNKVTEKGKDVELRCDPISGHTALYWYRQSLGQGLEFLIYFQGNSAPDKSGLPSDRFSAERTGGSVSTLTIQRTQQEDSAVYLCASSLVTGGNEQFFGPGTRLTVL.

This clonotype was observed a few times. The V gene is TRBV30, the J gene TRBJ2-6; TRBD2 aligns across 8 bases. The CDR3 is 16 residues long. CDR1 GTSNPN and CDR2 SVGIG come from the germline V gene (reference sequence). V shed 7 bases, J shed 0 bases, and the junction held 8 bases outside the gene matches. The CDR3 region is CASPGGGHSGANVLTF. The CDR3 DNA follows: TGTGCCTCCCCCGGGGGGGGGCACTCTGGGGCCAACGTCCTGACTTTC.

The chain uses TRBV7-7 and TRBJ2-2; D is undetermined. V lost 3 bases to trimming and J lost 4 bases, with 6 bases between them. The CDR3 contains 13 residues. CDR1 is SSHAT, CDR2 FNYEAQ, per germline (reference sequence). CDR3 bases: TGTGCCAGCAGCTTGAAATTCACCGGGGAGCTGTTTTTT. Amino acid sequence: CASSLKFTGELFF.

This clonotype has ten or more counts. Relative to the germline gene, one junction end is altered; a read error may explain this. The chain couples TRBV7-2 to TRBJ2-1, with D unclear. CDR3 size: 14 residues. CDR1 and CDR2 from the germline V gene are SGHTA and FQGNSA. CDR3 in DNA: TGTGCCAGCACCTTAGTAGGTTACATCGATGAGCAGTTCTTC. It encodes CASTLVGYIDEQFF.

This clonotype has a handful of counts. The rearrangement joins TRBV2 to TRBJ1-6; TRBD1 matches 9 bases. The ends lost 6 bases at V and 9 bases at J; junction bases unmatched: 3. This CDR3 has 13 residues. Germline V gives CDR1 SNHLY, CDR2 FYNNEI. CDR3 nucleotide sequence: TGTGCCAGCAGGGGACAGGGAGGTTCACCCCTCCACTTT. This translates into CASRGQGGSPLHF.

This clonotype showed up just a few times. J is TRBJ2-7 and V is TRBV5-1, with D unresolved. CDR3 size: 13 residues. From germline, CDR1 is SGHRS and CDR2 YFSETQ. Deletions cut 0 bases from V and 3 bases from J, with 7 bases between. CDR3 coding DNA: TGCGCCAGCAGCTTGGCCCAGTTCTACGAGCAGTACTTC. Translating gives CASSLAQFYEQYF.

This chain joins TRBV12-3 or TRBV12-4 and TRBJ1-3; 7 bases fit TRBD1. CDR3 size: 17 residues. V trimming: 3 bases; J trimming: 3 bases; junction bases outside the gene matches: 11. CDR3 bases: TGTGCCAGCAGTTTTGCCGGGACAGCTTATAGTGGAAACACCATATATTTT. The encoded protein is CASSFAGTAYSGNTIYF.

This clonotype appeared a few times. The chain links TRBV6-5 to TRBJ1-1, with D unclear. With 7 bases removed from V and 4 bases from J, the gap between germline ends came to 13 bases. Germline CDR1 reads MNHEY; CDR2 reads SVGAGI. The CDR3 covers 13 residues. CDR3 protein: CASKLPGRTEAFF. The CDR3 coding sequence is TGTGCCAGCAAACTCCCCGGTCGCACTGAAGCTTTCTTT.

This sequence joins TRBV4-2 and TRBJ1-3, with D tentatively TRBD1 (6 bases). The CDR3 length is 18 residues. Germline V gene data show CDR1 as LGHNA and CDR2 as YNFKEQ. The V gene lost 4 bases and the J gene lost 0 bases, with 19 bases spanning the gap. The CDR3 reads CASSPSQTGPGSGNTIYF. The CDR3 nucleotides read TGTGCCAGCAGCCCTTCCCAGACAGGCCCCGGCTCTGGAAACACCATATATTTT.